This TCR beta chain was found in a study of beta chain features in type 1 diabetes. The CDR3 is 16 residues long. Trimming took off 0 bases at V and 4 bases at J, with 15 bases between the two ends. CDR1 and CDR2 (germline): MGHRA, YSYEKL. About this clone: Its antigen is currently unknown.

Study conclusions and caveats: Moderate but significant shortening of TCRB CDR3s was recorded in all four CD4+ subsets from Type 1 diabetes patients. Sequencing from cDNA could over-represent high-TCR-expressing cells.

TCRB transcripts that were expressed got sequenced, as all of the isolated RNA had been reverse transcribed. Profiled with immunoSEQ multiplex PCR; TCRdb holds only in-frame clones, not every one. Here the sample spans about 290,000 clones, approximately 8% being singletons. The receptor's source is a woman aged 18-29 years in good health. J is TRBJ1-2 and V is TRBV4-1; D might be TRBD1 (6 bases). What was sequenced was central memory CD4+ T cells from blood. The CDR3 spells CASSQDNTGRVYGYTF. The CDR3 DNA is TGCGCCAGCAGCCAAGATAACACAGGGCGAGTCTATGGCTACACCTTC.